The 21 T cell receptor beta chains in this list originate from one sample, sequenced in a study of preoperative IRX-2 immunotherapy in early breast cancer. Treatment described: preoperative locoregional IRX-2 cytokine immunotherapy. TCRdb keeps only in-frame clones here, not all; method: immunoSEQ multiplex PCR. The repertoire holds roughly 57,000 clones, roughly 94% seen once, with roughly 1.8% in the top ten. This specimen was collected from a patient treated with IRX-2 immunotherapy. These receptors originate from a human donor with breast cancer.

The chain has TRBV7-2 and TRBJ2-7; the D gene is possibly TRBD2 (5 bases). Germline V lookup: CDR1 SGHTA, CDR2 FQGNSA. The V end was cut by 1 base, the J end by 3 bases, with 10 bases between. This CDR3 has 14 residues. The CDR3 nucleotides read TGTGCCAGCAGCTTAGGACGAGAGGGCTACGAGCAGTACTTC. Translated: CASSLGREGYEQYF.

The chain uses TRBV5-1 and TRBJ2-2; D unresolved. The CDR3 covers 13 residues. Per the germline V gene, CDR1 is SGHRS and CDR2 is YFSETQ. Trimming removed 4 bases from V and 6 bases from J, with 10 bases in between. The CDR3: CASSLNPAGELFF. In DNA, the CDR3 is TGCGCCAGCAGCCTCAACCCGGCCGGGGAGCTGTTTTTT.

This clone was seen only once. A read error may produce the germline difference seen at one junction end. This sequence joins TRBV30 and TRBJ1-4; D not certain. Germline V gene data show CDR1 as GTSNPN and CDR2 as SVGIG (reference sequence). The CDR3 has 12 amino acids. This chain's CDR3 is CAWRNRNEELFF. The CDR3, as DNA: TGTGCCTGGAGGAATAGAAATGAAGAACTGTTTTTT.

This chain uses TRBV30 with TRBJ1-6; D is possibly TRBD1 (5 bases). CDR3 length equals 16 residues. Trimming pared 6 bases from V and 9 bases from J, leaving 24 bases between. Germline V gene data show CDR1 as GTSNPN and CDR2 as SVGIG (reference sequence). In DNA, the CDR3 is TGTGCCTGTCGGGTCAGCCGGAGGGGAGGGGTTTCACCCCTCCACTTT. It specifies CACRVSRRGGVSPLHF.

The chain recombines TRBV11-2 with TRBJ2-1; D uncertain. CDR3 length: 12 residues. Germline V gene data show CDR1 as SGHAT and CDR2 as FQNNGV. Between the trimmed V and J ends, which lost 1 base and 10 bases, there was a span of 8 bases. The CDR3 sequence is CASSLVPFEQFF. The CDR3 bases are TGTGCCAGCAGCTTAGTTCCGTTCGAGCAGTTCTTC.

The rearrangement uses TRBV7-7 and TRBJ2-1; 10 bases line up with TRBD1. This CDR3 is 15 amino acids long. J gave up 2 bases and V 4 bases, and 2 bases lay outside the gene matches. Germline assignment: CDR1 SSHAT and CDR2 FNYEAQ (reference sequence). The CDR3 coding sequence is TGTGCCAGCAGCTCCGGGACAGGGGCCTACAATGAGCAGTTCTTC. Amino acids: CASSSGTGAYNEQFF. The variable domain in full, completed from reference TRBV7-7 and TRBJ2-1, reads GAGVSQSPRYKVTKRGQDVTLRCDPISSHATLYWYQQALGQGPEFLTYFNYEAQPDKSGLPSDRFSAERPEGSISTLTIQRTEQRDSAMYRCASSSGTGAYNEQFFGPGTRLTVL.

This clone appeared a single time. The gene calls are TRBV6-4 and TRBJ2-2; possibly TRBD2 for D (5 bases). The germline V gene encodes CDR1 MRHNA and CDR2 SNTAGT. V was pared by 3 bases and J by 4 bases, with 12 bases between. The CDR3 is 15 residues long. DNA for the CDR3: TGTGCCAGCAGTGAAGAGGGCCTCGGCACCGGGGAGCTGTTTTTT. As protein: CASSEEGLGTGELFF.

The sample holds a few counts of this clone. CDR3 region: CASRIQVGSYNSPLHF. The DNA for the CDR3 is TGTGCCAGCAGGATCCAAGTGGGCTCCTATAATTCACCCCTCCACTTT. This chain joins TRBV7-2 and TRBJ1-6; D is unresolved. V was shortened by 6 bases and J by 0 bases, with 12 bases between the two germline ends. This CDR3 region has 16 residues. Germline CDR1 and CDR2: SGHTA and FQGNSA.

The chain employs TRBV7-3 and TRBJ2-5; 7 bases align to TRBD2. Germline V CDR1 and CDR2: SGHTA, FQGTGA. This CDR3 has 15 residues. Germline trimming cut 0 bases from V and 1 base from J; bases unmatched to any gene: 2. The CDR3 DNA reads TGTGCCAGCAGCTTAACCGGCGGGGGCCAAGAGACCCAGTACTTC. It codes for CASSLTGGGQETQYF.

The chain joins TRBV2 to TRBJ1-1, with a possible D match to TRBD1 (5 bases). This CDR3 region has 14 residues. Trimming shortened V by 4 bases and J by 6 bases, and 15 bases separated the two germline ends. Germline CDR1 and CDR2: SNHLY and FYNNEI. The CDR3 region has the DNA TGTGCCAGCAGTGTGGGCCGGGGGTTCTCTGAAGCTTTCTTT. It encodes CASSVGRGFSEAFF.

The rearrangement links TRBV5-5 to TRBJ2-5; D gene unclear. Trimming stripped 4 bases from V and 5 bases from J, with 9 bases between. Germline V gene data show CDR1 as SGHKS and CDR2 as YYEKEE (reference sequence). The CDR3 extends over 12 amino acids. DNA of the CDR3: TGTGCCAGCAGCCCTACCGGTGAGACCCAGTACTTC. It codes for CASSPTGETQYF.

The V and J genes are TRBV6-5 and TRBJ2-1; no firm D call. The CDR3 extends over 14 amino acids. Germline assignment: CDR1 MNHEY and CDR2 SVGAGI. Trimming stripped 6 bases from V and 4 bases from J, with 13 bases between. The CDR3 DNA follows: TGTGCCAGCAGCCCAAACCTCTCTTACAATGAGCAGTTCTTC. It encodes CASSPNLSYNEQFF.

The J gene is TRBJ2-3, the V gene TRBV15, with D possibly matching TRBD2 (5 bases). With 3 bases removed from V and 3 bases from J, the gap between germline ends came to 10 bases. Germline V CDR1 and CDR2: LNHNV, YYDKDF (reference sequence). The CDR3 length is 14 residues. Here the CDR3 DNA reads TGTGCCACCAGCAGGGGTAGCGAAACAGATACGCAGTATTTT. It yields the protein CATSRGSETDTQYF.

The chain couples TRBV4-3 to TRBJ2-3, with D possibly called TRBD1 or TRBD2 (6 bases each). V lost 0 bases and J 1 base, leaving 17 bases between the germline ends. This CDR3 is 18 amino acids long. Germline assignment: CDR1 LGHNA and CDR2 YSLEER. In DNA form, the CDR3 reads TGCGCCAGCAGCCAAGAAGGCCGGGGGCAGGGTGGCACAGATACGCAGTATTTT. Translated: CASSQEGRGQGGTDTQYF.

The chain recombines TRBV6-1 with TRBJ2-7; D possibly corresponds to TRBD2 (5 bases). Trimming cost V 0 bases and J 0 bases, with 6 bases left between them. The CDR3 is 14 amino acids. Germline-derived CDR1 and CDR2 are MNHNS and SASEGT. The DNA for the CDR3 is TGTGCCAGCAGTGAAGCGGGGAGCTCCTACGAGCAGTACTTC. Protein sequence: CASSEAGSSYEQYF.

The rearrangement links TRBV5-6 to TRBJ2-1; D gene unclear. The CDR3 contains 13 residues. The V gene lost 5 bases and the J gene lost 8 bases, with 14 bases spanning the gap. Germline V gives CDR1 SGHDT, CDR2 YYEEEE. CDR3 residues: CASSPGPVYEQFF. The CDR3 region has the DNA TGTGCCAGCAGTCCTGGACCCGTCTATGAGCAGTTCTTC.

The J gene is TRBJ2-1, the V gene TRBV7-8, with a weak D call TRBD2 (6 bases). Germline lookup yields CDR1 SGHVS and CDR2 FQNEAQ. This CDR3 is built from 15 residues. V shed 5 bases and J shed 6 bases, with 17 bases lying between them. CDR3 loop: CASSPAPARGNEQFF. The CDR3 bases are TGTGCCAGCAGCCCGGCGCCAGCGCGGGGCAATGAGCAGTTCTTC.

The CDR3 spells CASSLDGRNTEAFF. In DNA, the CDR3 is TGTGCCAGCAGCTTAGATGGGAGGAACACTGAAGCTTTCTTT. This chain uses TRBV13 with TRBJ1-1; D unclear. This CDR3 is built from 14 residues. Germline lookup yields CDR1 PRHDT and CDR2 FYEKMQ (reference sequence). V gave up 1 base and J gave up 1 base, with 7 bases separating them.

This chain connects TRBV11-3 to TRBJ1-6; D remains unclear. This CDR3 region has 13 residues. The V gene's germline CDR1 is SGHNT and CDR2 YENEEA. The V end was cut by 8 bases, the J end by 0 bases, with 5 bases between. CDR3 nucleotides: TGTGCCAGCTCTGTCTCCTATAATTCACCCCTCCACTTT. Protein: CASSVSYNSPLHF.

V and J are TRBV20-1 and TRBJ2-3, with D unclear. Germline CDR1 and CDR2: DFQATT and SNEGSKA (reference sequence). Trimming took 3 bases from V and 5 from J, leaving 6 bases between them. This CDR3 spans 11 amino acids. The CDR3 coding sequence is TGCAGTGCTAGGACGGTAGATACGCAGTATTTT. It is translated as CSARTVDTQYF.

This clone was seen just once. This chain links TRBV7-9 with TRBJ2-3, with 8 bases fitting TRBD2. In germline, CDR1 is SEHNR, CDR2 FQNEAQ (reference sequence). V was clipped by 2 bases and J by 4 bases; unmatched bases: 2. This CDR3 spans 14 amino acids. This chain's CDR3 is CASSLRGRSDTQYF. DNA of the CDR3: TGTGCCAGCAGCTTACGCGGGAGGTCAGATACGCAGTATTTT.